This T cell receptor (beta chain) was observed in a study of technical replicates of blood from a handful of donors. This CDR3 is built from 14 residues. Germline V gene sequence: CDR1 MDHEN, CDR2 SYDVKM. Between the trimmed V and J ends, which lost 9 bases and 4 bases, there was a span of 18 bases. The method was immunoSEQ multiplex PCR; TCRdb's version includes in-frame clones alone and lacks a portion of them. The data hold approximately 75,000 clones, with approximately 96% observed a single time. The receptor was isolated from a human donor in good health. This rearrangement joins TRBV28 to TRBJ1-2; weak D call: TRBD1 (5 bases). The sample comprised T cells isolated from PBMCs. The CDR3, as DNA: TGTGCCAGTCGCTCCGGGACTACCCCCTATGGCTACACCTTC. The encoded protein is CASRSGTTPYGYTF.